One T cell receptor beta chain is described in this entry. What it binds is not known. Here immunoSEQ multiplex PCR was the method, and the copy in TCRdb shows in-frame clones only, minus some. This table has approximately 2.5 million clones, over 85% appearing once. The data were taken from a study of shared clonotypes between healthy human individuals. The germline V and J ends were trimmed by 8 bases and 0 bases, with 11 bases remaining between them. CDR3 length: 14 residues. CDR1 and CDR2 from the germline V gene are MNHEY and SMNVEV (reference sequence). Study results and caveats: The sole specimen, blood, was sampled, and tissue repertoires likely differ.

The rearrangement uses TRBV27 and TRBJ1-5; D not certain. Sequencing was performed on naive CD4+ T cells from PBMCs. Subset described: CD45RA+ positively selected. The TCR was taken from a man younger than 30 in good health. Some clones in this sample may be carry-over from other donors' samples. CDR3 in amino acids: CASSIGDSNQPQHF. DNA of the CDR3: TGTGCCAGCTCCATTGGGGATAGCAATCAGCCCCAGCATTTT.